This T cell receptor beta chain was retrieved from a study of blood T cell repertoires in COVID-19. A Seattle source enrolled patients during active infection and followed them longitudinally. Germline assignment: CDR1 MNHEY and CDR2 SMNVEV (reference sequence). The CDR3 is 14 residues long. With V trimmed by 9 bases and J by 4 bases, 9 bases remained unmatched. Per the original methods: Reference gene primer amplification yielded estimated nucleated cell counts. Using immunoSEQ multiplex PCR, the repertoire was profiled, and TCRdb retains in-frame clones only, with some absent. That table supplies the V and J calls and clone size; D and trimming were determined from the DNA. The sample holds about 370,000 clones; around 92% are singletons and the top ten take around 2.8%.

Source material: peripheral blood. This sequence joins TRBV27 and TRBJ2-1; 7 bases line up with TRBD2. The sequence came from a woman younger than 45 with COVID-19, enrolled during active disease. For the CDR3, the DNA is TGTGCCAGTCGTCTAGCGGTCCGGTACAATGAGCAGTTCTTC. This translates into CASRLAVRYNEQFF.